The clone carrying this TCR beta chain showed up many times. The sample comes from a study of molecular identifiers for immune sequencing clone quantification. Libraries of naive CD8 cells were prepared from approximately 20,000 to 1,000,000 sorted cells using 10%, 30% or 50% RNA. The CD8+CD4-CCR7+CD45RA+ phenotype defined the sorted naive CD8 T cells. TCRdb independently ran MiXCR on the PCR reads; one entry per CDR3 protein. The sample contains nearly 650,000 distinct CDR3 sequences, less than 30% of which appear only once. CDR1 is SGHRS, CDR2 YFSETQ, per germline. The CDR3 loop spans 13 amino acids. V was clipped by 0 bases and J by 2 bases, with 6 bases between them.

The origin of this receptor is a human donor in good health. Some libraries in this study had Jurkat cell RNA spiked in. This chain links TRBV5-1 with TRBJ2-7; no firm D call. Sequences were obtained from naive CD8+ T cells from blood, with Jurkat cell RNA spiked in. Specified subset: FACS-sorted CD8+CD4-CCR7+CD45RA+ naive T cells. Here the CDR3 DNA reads TGCGCCAGCAGCTTGGACTACGCCTACGAGCAGTACTTC. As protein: CASSLDYAYEQYF.